The clone carrying this T cell receptor (beta chain) was seen only a few times. Authors' analysis steps: Reference gene primers were amplified, and this amplification served to estimate nucleated cell counts. The repertoire was sequenced with immunoSEQ multiplex PCR; TCRdb's copy has only in-frame clones and lacks some. V, J and clone size are taken as reported in that table, and D and trimming were inferred from the DNA itself. The sample records some 150,000 clones, around 82% being singletons. The data were taken from a study of blood T cell repertoires in COVID-19. Study-wide background: In each case, the material was cDNA or gDNA derived from T cells, B-cell-depleted T cells, or PBMCs.

The germline V gene encodes CDR1 WNHNN and CDR2 SYGVQD (reference sequence). The CDR3 runs 11 residues. Trimming pared 8 bases from V and 3 bases from J, leaving 4 bases between. The V call is TRBV10-1, the J call TRBJ2-2; D not certain. What was sequenced was peripheral blood. The clonotype originates from a man aged 55 to 70 who had recovered from COVID-19. CDR3: CASLYTGELFF. CDR3 DNA sequence: TGCGCCAGCCTCTACACCGGGGAGCTGTTTTTT.